Following are 2 T cell receptor beta chains from one sample sequenced in a study of cytomegalovirus exposure and HLA in healthy donors. This PCR relied on a set of 60 Vbeta primers and 13 Jbeta primers. Here immunoSEQ multiplex PCR was the method, and the copy in TCRdb shows in-frame clones only, minus some. The table records approximately 150,000 clones, around three quarters of them present only once. Sequencing was performed on PBMCs. The receptor source for this set is a middle-aged man in good health and CMV-seronegative.

The chain carries TRBV7-9 and TRBJ1-3; perhaps TRBD1 as D (5 bases). Germline V gene data show CDR1 as SEHNR and CDR2 as FQNEAQ (reference sequence). The CDR3 runs 17 residues. The germline V and J ends were trimmed by 0 bases and 0 bases, with 12 bases remaining between them. The DNA of the CDR3 is TGTGCCAGCAGCTTAGCGCGTGGGGGGAGCTCTGGAAACACCATATATTTT. Amino acids: CASSLARGGSSGNTIYF.

The V and J genes are TRBV11-2 and TRBJ2-7; TRBD2 agrees at 8 bases. This CDR3 spans 16 amino acids. Losses at the gene ends were 5 bases for V and 7 bases for J; bases not matched to a gene: 16. The V gene's germline CDR1 is SGHAT and CDR2 FQNNGV. As DNA, the CDR3 is TGTGCCAGCAGCGCCATACCGGGACTAGATACGGGGGAGCAGTACTTC. It translates to CASSAIPGLDTGEQYF.